This T cell receptor beta chain was documented in a study of a mutant IDH1 vaccine in newly diagnosed glioma. The wider study: The sex distribution of treated patients was around 60% male and roughly 40% female, with a mean age of roughly 40 years. Overall study results and limits: A vaccine-induced immune response developed in more than 85% of the patients.

The germline V gene encodes CDR1 KGHSH and CDR2 LQKENI. The CDR3 has 16 amino acids. V lost 2 bases, J lost 1 base, and 14 bases lay in between. Worth noting for this clone: The antigen is unknown.

Produced via immunoSEQ multiplex PCR; TCRdb's table is partial and in-frame only. This table holds tens of thousands of clones, 80% to 90% found once. Stated time point: baseline, week 1 (first vaccination visit). The sample's treatment: pre-vaccination baseline after standard-of-care therapy. The donor cohort comprised cases of new WHO grade 3 or 4 IDH1-mutant, ATRX-lost astrocytoma. The sequencing used PBMCs, collected from a glioma patient treated with radiotherapy, temozolomide or both. The sequence was obtained from a woman aged 45 to 65 with glioma. V gene TRBV18 combines with J gene TRBJ1-1, with D possibly matching TRBD1 (6 bases). The CDR3 region is CASSPMGGIGNTEAFF. The CDR3 DNA reads as TGTGCCAGCTCACCAATGGGGGGCATAGGGAACACTGAAGCTTTCTTT.